Each of the 20 T cell receptor beta chains below was sequenced from the same sample in a study of neurological immune-mediated disorders. One entry per CDR3 protein results from TCRdb running MiXCR on the 5' RACE reads. The repertoire consists of fewer than 20,000 distinct CDR3 sequences, with 12% to 15% occurring once and the leading ten covering 7.8%. Sequencing input: CD4+ T cells from blood. The receptors shown here come from a woman aged 60 to 75 with HTLV-1-associated myelopathy (HAM/TSP).

In this sample, this clonotype turned up many times. The chain employs TRBV19 and TRBJ1-2; D might be TRBD1 (6 bases). V was clipped by 11 bases and J by 6 bases, with 16 bases between them. Germline assignment: CDR1 LNHDA and CDR2 SQIVND (reference sequence). This CDR3 comprises 12 residues. CDR3 sequence: CASGQLNHGYTF. CDR3 nucleotides: TGTGCCTCCGGACAGCTTAATCATGGCTACACCTTC.

This clonotype was picked up many times. The chain combines TRBV20-1 with TRBJ2-1; D is tentatively TRBD1 or TRBD2 (5 bases each). V dropped 0 bases and J dropped 8 bases, with 11 bases sitting between them. The CDR3 covers 13 residues. Germline loops: CDR1 DFQATT, CDR2 SNEGSKA (reference sequence). The CDR3 is CSARDPGTDEQFF. For the CDR3, the DNA is TGCAGTGCTAGAGATCCGGGGACGGATGAGCAGTTCTTC.

This clonotype was counted many times. The chain links TRBV5-6 to TRBJ2-3; TRBD2 is a possible D gene (6 bases). Germline loops: CDR1 SGHDT, CDR2 YYEEEE. The V end lost 1 base, the J end lost 1 base, and 10 bases lay between the germline ends. This CDR3 comprises 15 residues. The CDR3 DNA sequence: TGTGCCAGCAGCTTGATCGGCGGGGGCACAGATACGCAGTATTTT. It specifies CASSLIGGGTDTQYF.

This clonotype was recorded many times. This rearrangement joins TRBV6-5 to TRBJ1-3; 9 nucleotides align to TRBD1. The CDR3 sequence is 16 residues long. V shed 0 bases, J shed 5 bases, and the junction held 5 bases outside the gene matches. In germline, CDR1 is MNHEY, CDR2 SVGAGI. CDR3 sequence (DNA): TGTGCCAGCAGTTACTCTACAGGGGGCGGCAGAAACACCATATATTTT. It translates to CASSYSTGGGRNTIYF.

This clonotype was picked up many times. The gene calls are TRBV7-2 and TRBJ1-1; D possibly corresponds to TRBD1 (5 bases). This CDR3 is 11 amino acids long. Germline V gene lookup returns CDR1 SGHTA and CDR2 FQGNSA. The V end lost 3 bases, the J end lost 8 bases, and 7 bases lay between the germline ends. CDR3 DNA: TGTGCCAGCAGCTTGAACAGGGAAGCTTTCTTT. This codes for CASSLNREAFF.

This clonotype was observed at least ten times. This chain uses TRBV18 with TRBJ2-1; 7 bases fit TRBD2. The CDR3 spans 15 residues. J was trimmed by 6 bases and V by 3 bases; bases with no gene match: 8. The V gene's germline CDR1 is KGHSH and CDR2 LQKENI. This chain's CDR3 is CASSPPVTGGNEQFF. Written as DNA, the CDR3 is TGTGCCAGCTCACCTCCCGTGACGGGAGGCAATGAGCAGTTCTTC.

This clonotype has ten or more counts. The rearrangement uses TRBV5-6 and TRBJ2-3, with D perhaps assigned TRBD1 or TRBD2 (5 bases each). V was cut by 4 bases and J by 0 bases, with 12 bases left in between. CDR1 and CDR2 from the germline V gene are SGHDT and YYEEEE. The CDR3 totals 15 residues. CDR3 sequence (DNA): TGTGCCAGCAGCCCGGGACCGACTAGCACAGATACGCAGTATTTT. Translated, it gives CASSPGPTSTDTQYF.

This clonotype was picked up many times. The chain links TRBV6-6 to TRBJ1-1; a weak D match, TRBD1 (5 bases). V was pared by 4 bases and J by 8 bases, with 8 bases between. The CDR3 runs 11 residues. Germline loops: CDR1 MNHNY, CDR2 SVGAGI (reference sequence). DNA for the CDR3: TGTGCCAGCAGTTTCCAGGGAGAAGCTTTCTTT. Translating it yields CASSFQGEAFF.

This clonotype is labeled medium-sized (0.01 to 0.1%). The rearrangement links TRBV6-5 to TRBJ2-7; 8 bases map to TRBD1. Germline V gene data show CDR1 as MNHEY and CDR2 as SVGAGI. The CDR3 runs to 17 residues. The V segment lost 7 bases and the J segment 0 bases; nucleotides outside the gene matches: 14. The CDR3 coding sequence is TGTGCCAGCAAGCAGACTCCGGGACAGGCGAGCTCCTACGAGCAGTACTTC. This translates into CASKQTPGQASSYEQYF.

This clonotype was counted ten times or more. V usage is TRBV20-1 and J usage is TRBJ2-3; the D gene is possibly TRBD2 (6 bases). CDR1 and CDR2 (germline): DFQATT, SNEGSKA (reference sequence). The CDR3 sequence is 12 residues long. Trimming took off 3 bases at V and 7 bases at J, with 11 bases between the two ends. The CDR3 bases are TGCAGTGCTAGGGGGGGAGAGAATACGCAGTATTTT. It specifies CSARGGENTQYF.

Judged by abundance, this clonotype is medium-sized. This chain links TRBV4-2 with TRBJ1-2; unclear D gene. The V and J ends lost 0 bases and 0 bases respectively, with 8 bases between them. CDR1 LGHNA and CDR2 YNFKEQ come from the germline V gene. There are 15 residues in the CDR3. CDR3 coding DNA: TGTGCCAGCAGCCAAGATCTCGGCACTAACTATGGCTACACCTTC. Translating gives CASSQDLGTNYGYTF.

Many counts were recorded for this clonotype. The chain couples TRBV21-1 to TRBJ2-3; the table gives TRBD1 as D, unverified against the DNA. TRBV21-1 corresponds to a pseudogene. The CDR3 sequence is 15 residues long. In DNA form, the CDR3 reads TGTGCCAGCAGCAAAGGGTCTAGGGGGCAGGATACGCAGTATTTT. Its translation is CASSKGSRGQDTQYF.

Of note for this clonotype: One end of the junction fails to match germline, which may point to a read error. V and J are TRBV4-1 and TRBJ2-4; no clear D gene. Per the germline V gene, CDR1 is MGHRA and CDR2 is YSYEKL. CDR3 length: 18 amino acids. The CDR3 nucleotides read TGCGACAGCAGCCAAGATCCAGACCAGGAGAGGGCCAAAAACATTCAGTACTTC. This encodes CDSSQDPDQERAKNIQYF.

This clonotype has a count of ten or more. The rearrangement links TRBV5-1 to TRBJ2-7; tentatively, D is TRBD2 (6 bases). This CDR3 comprises 13 residues. V lost 7 bases and J 2 bases, leaving 13 bases between the germline ends. CDR1 and CDR2 from the germline V gene are SGHRS and YFSETQ. Here the CDR3 reads CASSGGGPYEQYF. CDR3 DNA sequence: TGCGCCAGCTCCGGGGGAGGCCCCTACGAGCAGTACTTC.

This clonotype has at least ten counts. The chain is built from TRBV12-3 or TRBV12-4 and TRBJ2-5; 7 positions agree with TRBD1. The CDR3 is 14 residues long. Trimming took 3 bases from V and 2 from J; bases not matched to a gene: 3. The CDR3 is CASSLGRGQETQYF. CDR3 nucleotides: TGTGCCAGCAGTTTGGGCAGGGGGCAAGAGACCCAGTACTTC.

This clonotype was detected many times. The rearrangement uses TRBV24-1 and TRBJ2-5; D gene unclear. The germline V gene has CDR1 KGHDR and CDR2 SFDVKD. V lost 3 bases and J 5 bases, leaving 12 bases between the germline ends. This CDR3 is built from 14 residues. The CDR3 spells CATSDRVLGETQYF. CDR3 nucleotide sequence: TGTGCCACCAGTGATCGGGTCCTGGGGGAGACCCAGTACTTC.

This clonotype was recorded many times. The DNA for the CDR3 is TGCGCCAGCAGCTGGGATGGGGTCGAGCAGTACTTC. This encodes CASSWDGVEQYF. The chain has TRBV5-1 and TRBJ2-7; D gene ambiguous. Trimming cost V 3 bases and J 6 bases, with 10 bases left between them. Germline values: CDR1 SGHRS, CDR2 YFSETQ. The CDR3 length is 12 residues.

This clonotype appeared many times. The chain has TRBV7-8 and TRBJ2-5; 8 bases align to TRBD2. V lost 2 bases, J lost 5 bases, and 4 bases stayed unmatched. Per germline, CDR1 SGHVS and CDR2 FQNEAQ. The CDR3 is made up of 14 amino acids. CDR3 in DNA: TGTGCCAGCAGCTTACCTTCTAGCGGGGAGACCCAGTACTTC. Translating it yields CASSLPSSGETQYF.

This clonotype occurred many times. V and J are TRBV5-1 and TRBJ1-6; 8 bases map to TRBD1. CDR3 length: 17 amino acids. Losses at the gene ends were 4 bases for V and 9 bases for J; bases not matched to a gene: 15. Germline CDR1 is SGHRS and CDR2 is YFSETQ. The CDR3 bases are TGCGCCAGCAGCCCCACGGGTAGGGGGACAGGTAGTTCACCCCTCCACTTT. Its translation: CASSPTGRGTGSSPLHF.

As concerns this clonotype: No DNA is shown, since the ends of the CDR3 on it are uncertain; the CDR3 is the one TCRdb lists. This chain links TRBV12-3 or TRBV12-4 with TRBJ1-2; the D segment call TRBD1 is taken from the table without a DNA check. The CDR3 spans 21 amino acids, including both terminal residues. CDR3 in amino acids: CASSWDADTEAFFGQGYGYTF.